This T cell receptor (beta chain) was captured by sequencing in a study of cytomegalovirus exposure and HLA in healthy donors. Whole-study results and caveats: The authors enumerated over 150 TCR beta chains as linked to cytomegalovirus. Rarity held for most TCR sequences, but there were some public TCRs that occurred in many donors.

The CDR3 is made up of 14 amino acids. The germline CDR1 and CDR2 sequences are MDHEN and SYDVKM. V gave up 1 base and J gave up 7 bases, with 13 bases separating them. The repertoire was sequenced with immunoSEQ multiplex PCR; TCRdb's copy has only in-frame clones and lacks some. The data show about 60,000 clones, with 90% to 97% seen just once and 0.9% to 1% held by the top ten. As concerns this clone: Its antigen is as yet unknown.

Sequencing was done on a sample of PBMCs. The V gene is TRBV28, the J gene TRBJ2-5; D gene uncertain. The sequence was collected from a man aged 18 to 29 in good health and CMV-seronegative. In DNA form, the CDR3 reads TGTGCCAGCAGTTTATTGGGCACCGCCGTGACCCAGTACTTC. Translation gives CASSLLGTAVTQYF.